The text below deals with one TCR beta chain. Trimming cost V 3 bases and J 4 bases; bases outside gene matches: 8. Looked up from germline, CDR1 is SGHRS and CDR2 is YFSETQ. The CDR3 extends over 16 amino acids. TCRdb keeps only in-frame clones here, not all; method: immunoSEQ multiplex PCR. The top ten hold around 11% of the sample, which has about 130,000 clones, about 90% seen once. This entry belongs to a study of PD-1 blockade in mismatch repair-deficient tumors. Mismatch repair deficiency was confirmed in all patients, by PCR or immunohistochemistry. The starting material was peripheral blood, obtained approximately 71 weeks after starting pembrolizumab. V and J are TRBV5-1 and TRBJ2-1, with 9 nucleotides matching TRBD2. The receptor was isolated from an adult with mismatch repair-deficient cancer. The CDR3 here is CASSSTSGGGYNEQFF. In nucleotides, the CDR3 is TGCGCCAGCAGCTCGACTAGCGGAGGGGGTTACAATGAGCAGTTCTTC.